The 23 T cell receptor beta chains given below trace back to one sample, sequenced in a study of graft-versus-host responses after intestinal transplantation. Only in-frame clones appear in the TCRdb table, and some are missing; sequencing was by immunoSEQ multiplex PCR. Among tens of thousands of clones listed, about 87% were seen once. The material was PBMCs, obtained 26 days after transplant. These receptors were taken from a human patient who received an intestinal transplant, so some T cells may come from the graft donor.

This clone was seen more than once but under ten times. This rearrangement joins TRBV10-2 to TRBJ2-7, with 7 bases identical to TRBD2. The CDR3 covers 12 residues. The germline V gene has CDR1 WSHSY and CDR2 SAAADI. V shed 8 bases, J shed 0 bases, and the junction held 1 base outside the gene matches. CDR3 nucleotide sequence: TGCGCCAGCGGCGGGGGCTCCTACGAGCAGTACGTC. This codes for CASGGGSYEQYV.

The chain employs TRBV29-1 and TRBJ2-5; 9 bases line up with TRBD2. Germline V CDR1 and CDR2: SQVTM, ANQGSEA. J gave up 3 bases and V 4 bases, and 3 bases lay outside the gene matches. This CDR3 contains 13 residues. CDR3 sequence: CSVVLAGKETQYF. The CDR3 DNA sequence: TGCAGCGTTGTTCTAGCGGGAAAAGAGACCCAGTACTTC. Full variable domain (missing parts from reference TRBV29-1 and TRBJ2-5): SAVISQKPSRDICQRGTSLTIQCQVDSQVTMMFWYRQQPGQSLTLIATANQGSEATYESGFVIDKFPISRPNLTFSTLTVSNMSPEDSSIYLCSVVLAGKETQYFGPGTRLLVL.

The chain combines TRBV28 with TRBJ1-6; no clear D gene. Germline CDR1 and CDR2: MDHEN and SYDVKM. This CDR3 has 15 residues. Trimming removed 5 bases from V and 2 bases from J, with 10 bases in between. CDR3 DNA sequence: TGTGCCAGCAGTATCCGGGTCACCTATAATTCACCCCTCCACTTT. Amino acid sequence: CASSIRVTYNSPLHF.

A few counts support this clone. The V gene is TRBV10-3, the J gene TRBJ2-2; tentatively, D is TRBD2 (5 bases). The CDR3 is 15 residues long. The germline gives CDR1 ENHRY, CDR2 SYGVKD. V lost 3 bases, J lost 0 bases, and 8 bases lay in between. CDR3 region: CAISEGGANTGELFF. The CDR3 DNA reads as TGTGCCATCAGTGAAGGAGGAGCGAACACCGGGGAGCTGTTTTTT.

V is TRBV5-8 and J is TRBJ2-2, with 7 bases lining up with TRBD1. From germline, CDR1 is SGHTS and CDR2 YDEGEE. V shed 3 bases, J shed 5 bases, and the junction held 13 bases outside the gene matches. The length of the CDR3 is 17 residues. CDR3 protein: CASSSGSTGVRTGELFF. The DNA for the CDR3 is TGTGCCAGCAGCTCGGGGAGCACAGGGGTCAGGACCGGGGAGCTGTTTTTT.

The rearrangement joins TRBV5-1 to TRBJ1-5; D might be TRBD1 (6 bases). The CDR3 spans 15 residues. Germline CDR1 is SGHRS and CDR2 is YFSETQ. V dropped 4 bases and J dropped 0 bases, with 11 bases sitting between them. This chain's CDR3 is CASSLGQYSNQPQHF. The CDR3 bases are TGCGCCAGCAGCCTCGGACAGTATAGCAATCAGCCCCAGCATTTT.

The rearrangement joins TRBV14 to TRBJ1-2; 7 positions match TRBD1. This CDR3 contains 13 residues. Germline V gene data show CDR1 as SGHDN and CDR2 as FVKESK. V gave up 4 bases and J gave up 8 bases; unmatched junction bases: 7. The CDR3 protein is CASSPGGLRGYTF. CDR3 nucleotides: TGTGCCAGCAGCCCAGGGGGGTTAAGAGGCTACACCTTC.

V is TRBV6-1 and J is TRBJ2-7; TRBD1 might be the D (6 bases). Gene TRBJ2-5 matches the end of the DNA better, so the J call may be wrong. The CDR3 consists of 15 residues. CDR1 and CDR2 from the germline V gene are MNHNS and SASEGT. DNA for the CDR3: TGTGCCAGCAGTGCCCTACAGGGAACCCAAGAGACCCAGTACTTC. This translates into CASSALQGTQETQYF.

The genes are TRBV4-1 and TRBJ1-2, with D unclear. V was cut by 0 bases and J by 4 bases, with 12 bases left in between. Germline CDR1 MGHRA, CDR2 YSYEKL. This CDR3 is 15 amino acids long. The CDR3 DNA reads as TGCGCCAGCAGCCAAGAGGGCCGCCAGTTCTATGGCTACACCTTC. Translation gives CASSQEGRQFYGYTF.

The chain employs TRBV5-6 and TRBJ1-1; unclear D gene. The CDR3 is made up of 11 amino acids. Trimming took off 0 bases at V and 7 bases at J, with 4 bases between the two ends. Germline lookup yields CDR1 SGHDT and CDR2 YYEEEE. The CDR3 is CASSLGSEAFF. The DNA for the CDR3 is TGTGCCAGCAGCTTGGGCAGTGAAGCTTTCTTT. The complete variable domain, with remaining parts taken from reference TRBV5-6 and TRBJ1-1, reads DAGVTQSPTHLIKTRGQQVTLRCSPKSGHDTVSWYQQALGQGPQFIFQYYEEEERQRGNFPDRFSGHQFPNYSSELNVNALLLGDSALYLCASSLGSEAFFGQGTRLTVV.

This chain links TRBV2 with TRBJ2-2; D might be TRBD1 (6 bases). V dropped 5 bases and J dropped 7 bases, with 14 bases sitting between them. The CDR3 totals 14 residues. Germline CDR1 reads SNHLY; CDR2 reads FYNNEI. CDR3 amino acids: CASSTDRSGGELFF. CDR3 DNA sequence: TGTGCCAGCAGTACAGACAGGTCCGGCGGGGAGCTGTTTTTT.

This clone was seen just once. The rearrangement joins TRBV6-1 to TRBJ1-2; 8 bases are a match to TRBD1. J gave up 4 bases and V 6 bases, and 13 bases lay outside the gene matches. This CDR3 contains 16 residues. In germline, CDR1 is MNHNS, CDR2 SASEGT. The DNA of the CDR3 is TGTGCCAGCAGCGAACGGGCAGGGGGCTTCGGCTATGGCTACACCTTC. Encoded protein: CASSERAGGFGYGYTF.

CDR3 coding DNA: TGTGCCAGCAGTGAGACTAGCGGGGGGGCCGGGGAGCTGTTTTTT. It is translated as CASSETSGGAGELFF. V usage is TRBV6-1 and J usage is TRBJ2-2, with 14 bases identical to TRBD2. Trimming removed 3 bases from V and 6 bases from J; junction bases left unmatched: 0. This CDR3 contains 15 residues. Germline CDR1 MNHNS, CDR2 SASEGT.

This chain connects TRBV28 to TRBJ1-1; D is undetermined. Germline V gene sequence: CDR1 MDHEN, CDR2 SYDVKM. The CDR3 extends over 13 amino acids. With 3 bases removed from V and 5 bases from J, the gap between germline ends came to 10 bases. The CDR3 nucleotides are TGTGCCAGCAGTTTTTTTGGAGGTACTGAAGCTTTCTTT. Translating it yields CASSFFGGTEAFF. The full variable domain, with the rest looked up from reference TRBV28 and TRBJ1-1, is DVKVTQSSRYLVKRTGEKVFLECVQDMDHENMFWYRQDPGLGLRLIYFSYDVKMKEKGDIPEGYSVSREKKERFSLILESASTNQTSMYLCASSFFGGTEAFFGQGTRLTVV.

The V call is TRBV28, the J call TRBJ1-3; D call uncertain. Looked up from germline, CDR1 is MDHEN and CDR2 is SYDVKM. This CDR3 is 16 amino acids long. Between the trimmed V and J ends, which lost 1 base and 0 bases, there was a span of 10 bases. The DNA of the CDR3 is TGTGCCAGCAGTTTATCCGGCGGCCTCTCTGGAAACACCATATATTTT. Residues: CASSLSGGLSGNTIYF. Complete variable domain (other parts from reference TRBV28 and TRBJ1-3): DVKVTQSSRYLVKRTGEKVFLECVQDMDHENMFWYRQDPGLGLRLIYFSYDVKMKEKGDIPEGYSVSREKKERFSLILESASTNQTSMYLCASSLSGGLSGNTIYFGEGSWLTVV.

The J gene is TRBJ1-5, the V gene TRBV6-4; D is unresolved. Trimming stripped 5 bases from V and 3 bases from J, with 11 bases between. There are 14 residues in the CDR3. The V gene's germline CDR1 is MRHNA and CDR2 SNTAGT. The CDR3 here is CASSMDGDNQPQHF. CDR3 nucleotide sequence: TGTGCCAGCAGTATGGACGGGGACAATCAGCCCCAGCATTTT.

V is TRBV6-1 and J is TRBJ2-3, with 10 bases fitting TRBD2. CDR1 and CDR2 (germline): MNHNS, SASEGT. This CDR3 contains 16 residues. The ends lost 2 bases at V and 4 bases at J; junction bases unmatched: 6. In DNA, the CDR3 is TGTGCCAGCAGTGAAAGGGCTAGCGGGGGCCCAGATACGCAGTATTTT. It codes for CASSERASGGPDTQYF.

The chain joins TRBV5-4 to TRBJ1-1; D may be TRBD1 (5 bases). V dropped 0 bases and J dropped 2 bases, with 11 bases sitting between them. This CDR3 is 15 amino acids long. CDR1 SGHNT and CDR2 YYREEE come from the germline V gene (reference sequence). CDR3 coding DNA: TGTGCCAGCAGCTTGGTTCCGGGGGAAAACACTGAAGCTTTCTTT. This encodes CASSLVPGENTEAFF.

This chain connects TRBV9 to TRBJ1-1, with 10 bases fitting TRBD1. Germline CDR1 is SGDLS and CDR2 is YYNGEE. Germline trimming cut 3 bases from V and 3 bases from J; bases unmatched to any gene: 2. The CDR3 spans 14 residues. The CDR3: CASSGGTGDTEAFF. The DNA of the CDR3 is TGTGCCAGCAGCGGGGGGACAGGGGACACTGAAGCTTTCTTT.

The rearrangement uses TRBV5-6 and TRBJ2-3, with 12 bases identical to TRBD2. This CDR3 contains 18 residues. The V segment lost 1 base and the J segment 4 bases; nucleotides outside the gene matches: 10. Per germline, CDR1 SGHDT and CDR2 YYEEEE. The CDR3 DNA is TGTGCCAGCAGCTTGCCAGATTTGACTAGCGGGGGATCAGATACGCAGTATTTT. It specifies CASSLPDLTSGGSDTQYF.

The chain employs TRBV11-2 and TRBJ2-7; D is uncertain. Trimming removed 2 bases at V and 0 bases at J, with 11 bases between. The CDR3 loop spans 15 amino acids. CDR1 is SGHAT, CDR2 FQNNGV, per germline. The CDR3 DNA sequence: TGTGCCAGCAGCTTATTTGCGGTGAGCTCCTACGAGCAGTACTTC. This encodes CASSLFAVSSYEQYF.

This rearrangement joins TRBV7-9 to TRBJ1-1; 9 bases match TRBD1. The J segment lost 3 bases and the V segment lost 5 bases, leaving 7 bases of the junction unmatched. The CDR3 is made up of 15 amino acids. Germline V gives CDR1 SEHNR, CDR2 FQNEAQ (reference sequence). In DNA form, the CDR3 reads TGTGCCAGCAGCCCGTCGACAGGGGGTGACACTGAAGCTTTCTTT. Encoded protein: CASSPSTGGDTEAFF.

V gene TRBV28 combines with J gene TRBJ2-5; possibly TRBD1 for D (6 bases). This CDR3 region has 16 residues. Trimming pared 0 bases from V and 2 bases from J, leaving 13 bases between. Looked up from germline, CDR1 is MDHEN and CDR2 is SYDVKM. This CDR3 is CASSLWRTAQQETQYF. DNA of the CDR3: TGTGCCAGCAGTTTATGGAGGACAGCCCAACAAGAGACCCAGTACTTC.